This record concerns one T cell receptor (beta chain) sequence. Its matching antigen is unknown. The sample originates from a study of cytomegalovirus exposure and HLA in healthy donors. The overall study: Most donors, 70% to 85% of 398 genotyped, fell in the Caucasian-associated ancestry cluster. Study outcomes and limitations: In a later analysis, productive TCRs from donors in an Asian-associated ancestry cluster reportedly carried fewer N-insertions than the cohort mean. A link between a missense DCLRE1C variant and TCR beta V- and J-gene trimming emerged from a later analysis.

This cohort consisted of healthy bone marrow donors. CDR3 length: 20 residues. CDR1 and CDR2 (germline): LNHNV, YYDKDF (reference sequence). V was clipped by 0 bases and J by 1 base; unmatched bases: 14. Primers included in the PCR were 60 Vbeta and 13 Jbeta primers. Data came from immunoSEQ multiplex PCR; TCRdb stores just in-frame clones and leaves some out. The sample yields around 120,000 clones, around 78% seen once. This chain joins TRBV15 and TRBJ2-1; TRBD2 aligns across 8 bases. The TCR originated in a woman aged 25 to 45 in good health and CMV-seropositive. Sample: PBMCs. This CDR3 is CATSRDYPRLAGPSYNEQFF. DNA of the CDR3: TGTGCCACCAGCAGAGATTACCCTCGGCTAGCGGGTCCTTCCTACAATGAGCAGTTCTTC.